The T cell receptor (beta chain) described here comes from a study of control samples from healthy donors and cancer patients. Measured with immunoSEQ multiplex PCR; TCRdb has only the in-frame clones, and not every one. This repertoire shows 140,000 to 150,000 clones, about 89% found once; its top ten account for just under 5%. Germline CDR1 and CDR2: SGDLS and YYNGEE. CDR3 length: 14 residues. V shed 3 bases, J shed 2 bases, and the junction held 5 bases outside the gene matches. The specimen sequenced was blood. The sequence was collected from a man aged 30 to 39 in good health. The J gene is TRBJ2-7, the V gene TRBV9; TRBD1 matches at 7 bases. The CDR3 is CASSAGDRPYEQYF. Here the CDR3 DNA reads TGTGCCAGCAGCGCCGGGGACAGACCCTACGAGCAGTACTTC. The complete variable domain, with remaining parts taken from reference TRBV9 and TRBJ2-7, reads DSGVTQTPKHLITATGQRVTLRCSPRSGDLSVYWYQQSLDQGLQFLIQYYNGEERAKGNILERFSAQQFPDLHSELNLSSLELGDSALYFCASSAGDRPYEQYFGPGTRLTVT.